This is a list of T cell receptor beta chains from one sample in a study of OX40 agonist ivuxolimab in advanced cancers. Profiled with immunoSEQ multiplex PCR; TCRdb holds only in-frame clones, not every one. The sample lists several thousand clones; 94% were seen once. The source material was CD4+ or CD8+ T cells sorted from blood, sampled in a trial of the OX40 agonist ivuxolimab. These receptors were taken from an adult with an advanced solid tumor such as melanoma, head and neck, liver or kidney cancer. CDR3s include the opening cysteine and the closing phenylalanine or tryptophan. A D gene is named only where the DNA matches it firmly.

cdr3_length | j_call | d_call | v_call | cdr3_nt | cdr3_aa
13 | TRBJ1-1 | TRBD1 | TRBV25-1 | TGTGCCAGCAGTCACAGGGGGTGGACTGAAGCTTTCTTT | CASSHRGWTEAFF
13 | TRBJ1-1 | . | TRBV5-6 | TGTGCCAGCAGTCCAGGTGCGAACACTGAAGCTTTCTTT | CASSPGANTEAFF
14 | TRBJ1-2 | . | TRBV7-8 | TGTGCCAGCAGCTTGGAGGTCCTCGGCTATGGCTACACCTTC | CASSLEVLGYGYTF
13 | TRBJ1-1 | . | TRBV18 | TGTGCCAGCTCACCACCGGGAAACACTGAAGCTTTCTTT | CASSPPGNTEAFF
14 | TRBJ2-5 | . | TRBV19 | TGTGCCACCAAGCCCTCTTGGTCGGAGAAGACCCAGTACTTC | CATKPSWSEKTQYF
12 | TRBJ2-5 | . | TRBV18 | TGTGCCAGCTCACCGTTGGTCGAGACCCAGTACTTC | CASSPLVETQYF
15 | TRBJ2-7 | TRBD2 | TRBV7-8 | TGTGCCAGCAGCTTAGACGGGAGGAGCTCCTACGAGCAGTACTTC | CASSLDGRSSYEQYF
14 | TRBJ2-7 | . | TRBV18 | TGTGCCAGCTCACCCGGGACCGTGCGCTACGAGCAGTACTTC | CASSPGTVRYEQYF
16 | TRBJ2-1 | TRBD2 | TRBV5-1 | TGCGCCAGCAGCCCTAGGGCAGCGGGAGGTCTCAATGAGCAGTTCTTC | CASSPRAAGGLNEQFF
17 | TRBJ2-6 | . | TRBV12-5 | TGTGCTAGTGGACGGGACACCTTGAGCTCTGGGGCCAACGTCCTGACTTTC | CASGRDTLSSGANVLTF
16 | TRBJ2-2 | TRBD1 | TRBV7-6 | TGTGCCAGCAGCTACCGGGGACAGGGGGCTACCGGGGAGCTGTTTTTT | CASSYRGQGATGELFF
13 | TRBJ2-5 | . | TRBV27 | TGTGCCAGCAGCCAGGGAGGGGGTGAGACCCAGTACTTC | CASSQGGGETQYF